Listed here are 14 T cell receptor beta chains from one sample, sequenced in a study of cytotoxic CD8 clonotypes in ibrutinib-treated CLL (dated by TCRdb to the early 2020s). Receptor amplification or capture employed the immunoSEQ multiplex PCR assay. TCRdb provides this immuneACCESS table in a form limited to in-frame rearrangements. Some clones are lacking; in checked studies, under half of them reflect an unresolved V gene, and why the rest are absent is not known. For this sample there are tens of thousands of clones; 45% to 50% appear just once. The ten biggest clones cover 18% of the sample. Specimen: PBMCs, collected before ibrutinib treatment. The receptor source for this set is a human donor with chronic lymphocytic leukemia.

The chain has TRBV30 and TRBJ1-2, with no clear D. This CDR3 is built from 13 residues. Germline V gene data show CDR1 as GTSNPN and CDR2 as SVGIG (reference sequence). V lost 0 bases and J lost 3, with 8 bases in between. DNA for the CDR3: TGTGCCTGGAGTGTATCTTCTGACTATGGCTACACCTTC. This encodes CAWSVSSDYGYTF.

The gene calls are TRBV18 and TRBJ2-7; weak D call: TRBD1 (6 bases). Germline lookup yields CDR1 KGHSH and CDR2 LQKENI. The CDR3 totals 13 residues. With 3 bases removed from V and 6 bases from J, the gap between germline ends came to 12 bases. For the CDR3, the DNA is TGTGCCAGCTCACCGGACAGCGGTAGCGAGCAGTACTTC. It specifies CASSPDSGSEQYF.

The chain joins TRBV7-3 to TRBJ2-2, with D perhaps assigned TRBD1 or TRBD2 (5 bases each). CDR3 length: 16 amino acids. CDR1 is SGHTA, CDR2 FQGTGA, per germline. Trimming pared 0 bases from V and 3 bases from J, leaving 11 bases between. CDR3 bases: TGTGCCAGCAGCTTAACCGCCCTGGGGGACACCGGGGAGCTGTTTTTT. It codes for CASSLTALGDTGELFF. Full variable domain (missing parts from reference TRBV7-3 and TRBJ2-2): GAGVSQTPSNKVTEKGKYVELRCDPISGHTALYWYRQSLGQGPEFLIYFQGTGAADDSGLPNDRFFAVRPEGSVSTLKIQRTERGDSAVYLCASSLTALGDTGELFFGEGSRLTVL.

The sample holds a few counts of this clone. The CDR3 loop is CASSQDLVPYNEQFF. DNA for the CDR3: TGTGCCAGCAGCCAAGATCTAGTCCCCTACAATGAGCAGTTCTTC. The rearrangement joins TRBV14 to TRBJ2-1; no firm D call. CDR3 length: 15 residues. V shed 0 bases and J shed 2 bases, with 8 bases lying between them. Germline CDR1 is SGHDN and CDR2 is FVKESK.

This clone was counted many times. V and J are TRBV29-1 and TRBJ1-1; maybe TRBD1 (5 bases). The germline V gene has CDR1 SQVTM and CDR2 ANQGSEA. The CDR3 runs 13 residues. The V end was cut by 5 bases, the J end by 7 bases, with 17 bases between. This CDR3 reads CSVPSGRQLEAFF. The DNA of the CDR3 is TGCAGCGTTCCTTCGGGGCGCCAGCTTGAAGCTTTCTTT.

The chain couples TRBV19 to TRBJ1-1; no clear D gene. This CDR3 contains 14 residues. The germline CDR1 and CDR2 sequences are LNHDA and SQIVND (reference sequence). The V end was cut by 4 bases, the J end by 5 bases, with 14 bases between. The CDR3 loop reads CASSTPALSTEAFF. Written as DNA, the CDR3 is TGTGCCAGTAGTACGCCCGCCTTATCGACTGAAGCTTTCTTT.

CDR3 protein: CASRRQETQYF. The CDR3 region has the DNA TGCGCCAGCAGGAGACAAGAGACCCAGTACTTC. The chain joins TRBV5-1 to TRBJ2-5; D call uncertain. V was cut by 5 bases and J by 2 bases, with 4 bases left in between. Per germline, CDR1 SGHRS and CDR2 YFSETQ. This CDR3 comprises 11 residues. The whole variable domain, filled in from reference TRBV5-1 and TRBJ2-5, reads KAGVTQTPRYLIKTRGQQVTLSCSPISGHRSVSWYQQTPGQGLQFLFEYFSETQRNKGNFPGRFSGRQFSNSRSEMNVSTLELGDSALYLCASRRQETQYFGPGTRLLVL.

V usage is TRBV6-5 and J usage is TRBJ1-3; TRBD1 is a possible D gene (5 bases). Trimming took 5 bases from V and 1 from J, leaving 9 bases between them. The CDR3 has 14 residues. Germline V CDR1 and CDR2: MNHEY, SVGAGI. The CDR3 spells CASSGGFSGNTIYF. The CDR3 DNA sequence: TGTGCCAGCAGTGGGGGTTTTTCTGGAAACACCATATATTTT.

J is TRBJ1-2 and V is TRBV20-1, with a weak D call TRBD1 (5 bases). V was shortened by 3 bases and J by 6 bases, with 8 bases between the two germline ends. Germline V gene sequence: CDR1 DFQATT, CDR2 SNEGSKA (reference sequence). This CDR3 has 11 residues. CDR3 coding DNA: TGCAGTGCTAGGTGGGGGGATGGCTACACCTTC. Amino acid sequence: CSARWGDGYTF.

This CDR3 reads CATSRGRAWAQHF. DNA of the CDR3: TGTGCCACCAGCAGAGGAAGGGCCTGGGCCCAGCATTTT. This chain links TRBV15 with TRBJ1-5; D is uncertain. The V and J ends lost 1 base and 11 bases respectively, with 12 bases between them. Germline V CDR1 and CDR2: LNHNV, YYDKDF (reference sequence). The CDR3 contains 13 residues.

With regard to this clone: This may be a read error: a much more frequent sequence differs by one nucleotide. The gene calls are TRBV6-1 and TRBJ2-7, with 8 positions matching TRBD2. The CDR3 length is 14 residues. Germline lookup yields CDR1 MNHNS and CDR2 SASEGT. After removal of 6 bases from V and 6 bases from J, the junction contained 10 bases not matched to a gene. The CDR3 sequence is CASSPGRGSREQYF. CDR3 in DNA: TGTGCCAGCAGCCCCGGGAGGGGGTCTCGCGAGCAGTACTTC.

This CDR3 is CASEPVNTEAFF. CDR3 nucleotides: TGTGCCAGCGAACCGGTAAACACTGAAGCTTTCTTT. J is TRBJ1-1 and V is TRBV2, with D uncertain. The CDR3 has 12 residues. Per the germline V gene, CDR1 is SNHLY and CDR2 is FYNNEI. V was pared by 8 bases and J by 2 bases, with 9 bases between.

V and J are TRBV14 and TRBJ1-1, with D hard to call. V shed 4 bases and J shed 4 bases, with 4 bases lying between them. Germline CDR1 and CDR2: SGHDN and FVKESK. This CDR3 is built from 11 residues. For the CDR3, the DNA is TGTGCCAGCAGCCCGAGCACTGAAGCTTTCTTT. Translated, it gives CASSPSTEAFF.

There are a few counts of this clone. V and J are TRBV28 and TRBJ2-7; 10 nucleotides line up with TRBD1. CDR1 is MDHEN, CDR2 SYDVKM, per germline. With V trimmed by 5 bases and J by 2 bases, 3 bases remained unmatched. The CDR3 spans 14 residues. The CDR3 DNA follows: TGTGCCAGCAGTCAGGACAGGGGGACCTACGAGCAGTACTTC. Protein sequence: CASSQDRGTYEQYF.